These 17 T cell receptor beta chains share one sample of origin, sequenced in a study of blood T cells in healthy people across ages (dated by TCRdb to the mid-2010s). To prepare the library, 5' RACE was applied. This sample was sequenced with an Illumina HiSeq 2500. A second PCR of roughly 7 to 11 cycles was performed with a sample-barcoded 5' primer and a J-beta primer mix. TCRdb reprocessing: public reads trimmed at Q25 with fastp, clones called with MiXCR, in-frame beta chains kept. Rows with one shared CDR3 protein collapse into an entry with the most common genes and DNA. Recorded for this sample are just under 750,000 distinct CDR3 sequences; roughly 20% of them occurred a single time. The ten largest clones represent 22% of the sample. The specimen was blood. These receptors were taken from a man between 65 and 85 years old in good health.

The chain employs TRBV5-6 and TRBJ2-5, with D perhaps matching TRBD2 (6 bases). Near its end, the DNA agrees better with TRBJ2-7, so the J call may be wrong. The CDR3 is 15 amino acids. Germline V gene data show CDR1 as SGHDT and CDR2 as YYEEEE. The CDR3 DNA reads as TGTGCCAGCAGCGCTGGACTAAACCTCCCTAACGAGCAGTACGTC. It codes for CASSAGLNLPNEQYV.

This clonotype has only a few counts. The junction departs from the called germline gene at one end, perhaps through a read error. The CDR3 DNA is TGTGTCAGCAGCCCGGAGGTAGGGAGGGCTAACTATGGCTACACCTTC. Its protein product is CVSSPEVGRANYGYTF. The chain has TRBV5-5 and TRBJ1-2; D gene unclear. Looked up from germline, CDR1 is SGHKS and CDR2 is YYEKEE (reference sequence). The CDR3 is 16 amino acids.

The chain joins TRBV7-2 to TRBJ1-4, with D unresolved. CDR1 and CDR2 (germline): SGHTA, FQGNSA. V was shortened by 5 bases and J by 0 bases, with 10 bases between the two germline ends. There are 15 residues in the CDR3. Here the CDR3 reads CASSRDPATNEKLFF. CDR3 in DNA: TGTGCCAGCAGCCGAGACCCAGCAACTAATGAAAAACTGTTTTTT. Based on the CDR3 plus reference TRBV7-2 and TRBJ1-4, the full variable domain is GAGVSQSPSNKVTEKGKDVELRCDPISGHTALYWYRQSLGQGLEFLIYFQGNSAPDKSGLPSDRFSAERTGGSVSTLTIQRTQQEDSAVYLCASSRDPATNEKLFFGSGTQLSVL.

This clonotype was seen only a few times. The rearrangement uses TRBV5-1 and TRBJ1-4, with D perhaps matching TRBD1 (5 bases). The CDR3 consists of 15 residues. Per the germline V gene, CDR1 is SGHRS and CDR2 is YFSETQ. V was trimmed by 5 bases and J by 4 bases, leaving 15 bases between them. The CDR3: CASRRGDGVNEKLFF. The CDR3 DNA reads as TGCGCCAGCAGACGGGGGGACGGAGTTAATGAAAAACTGTTTTTT. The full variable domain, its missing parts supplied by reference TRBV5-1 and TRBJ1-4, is KAGVTQTPRYLIKTRGQQVTLSCSPISGHRSVSWYQQTPGQGLQFLFEYFSETQRNKGNFPGRFSGRQFSNSRSEMNVSTLELGDSALYLCASRRGDGVNEKLFFGSGTQLSVL.

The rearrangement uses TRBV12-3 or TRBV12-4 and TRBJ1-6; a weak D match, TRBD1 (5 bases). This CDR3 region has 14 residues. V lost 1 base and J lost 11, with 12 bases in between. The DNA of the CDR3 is TGTGCCAGCAGTTTAGAGGGACCTGGGGCACCCCTCCACTTT. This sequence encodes CASSLEGPGAPLHF.

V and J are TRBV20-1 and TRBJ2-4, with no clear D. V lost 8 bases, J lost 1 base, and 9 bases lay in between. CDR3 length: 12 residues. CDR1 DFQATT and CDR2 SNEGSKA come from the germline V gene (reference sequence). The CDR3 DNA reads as TGCAGTCCACGAGTTGCCAAAAACATTCAGTACTTC. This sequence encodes CSPRVAKNIQYF.

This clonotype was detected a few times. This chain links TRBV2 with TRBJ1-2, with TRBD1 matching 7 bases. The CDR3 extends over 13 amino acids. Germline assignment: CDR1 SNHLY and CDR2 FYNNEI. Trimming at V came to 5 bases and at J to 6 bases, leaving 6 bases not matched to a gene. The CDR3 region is CASSSDRRHGYTF. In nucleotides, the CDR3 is TGTGCCAGCAGTTCGGACAGGCGGCATGGCTACACCTTC.

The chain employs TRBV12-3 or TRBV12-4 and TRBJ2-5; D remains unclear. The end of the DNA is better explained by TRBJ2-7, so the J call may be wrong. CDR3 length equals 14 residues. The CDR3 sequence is CASSPGRRAYEQYF. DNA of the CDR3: TGTGCCAGCAGTCCCGGCCGAAGGGCGTACGAGCAGTACTTC.

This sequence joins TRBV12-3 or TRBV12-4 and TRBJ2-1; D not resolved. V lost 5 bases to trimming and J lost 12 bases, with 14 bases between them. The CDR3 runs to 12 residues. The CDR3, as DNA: TGTGCCAGCAGTCCTTCCGACCTGGGGCAGTTCTTC. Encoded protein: CASSPSDLGQFF.

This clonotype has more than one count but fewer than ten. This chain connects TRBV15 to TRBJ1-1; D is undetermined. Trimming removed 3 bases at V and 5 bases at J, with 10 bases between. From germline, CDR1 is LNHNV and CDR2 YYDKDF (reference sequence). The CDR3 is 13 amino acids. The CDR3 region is CATSSFRGTEAFF. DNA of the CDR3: TGTGCCACCAGCAGTTTCCGGGGTACTGAAGCTTTCTTT.

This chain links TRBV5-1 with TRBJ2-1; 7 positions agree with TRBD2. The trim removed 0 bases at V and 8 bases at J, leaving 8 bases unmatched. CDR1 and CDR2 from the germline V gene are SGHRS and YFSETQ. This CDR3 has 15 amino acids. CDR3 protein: CASSLDSGWVDEQFF. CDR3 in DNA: TGCGCCAGCAGCTTGGATAGCGGGTGGGTCGATGAGCAGTTCTTC.

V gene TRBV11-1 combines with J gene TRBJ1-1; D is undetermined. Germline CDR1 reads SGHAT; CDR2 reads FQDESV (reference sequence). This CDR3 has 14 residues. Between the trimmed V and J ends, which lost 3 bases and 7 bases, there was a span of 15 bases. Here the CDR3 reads CASSLYAGSHEAFF. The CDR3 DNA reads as TGTGCCAGCAGCTTGTATGCTGGATCACATGAAGCTTTCTTT.

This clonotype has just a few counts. CDR3 DNA: TGCGCCAGCAGCCAAGAGCGGGATGGCACAGATACGCAGTATTTT. It specifies CASSQERDGTDTQYF. This sequence joins TRBV4-3 and TRBJ2-3, with a possible D match to TRBD2 (6 bases). V dropped 0 bases and J dropped 1 base, with 8 bases sitting between them. The V gene's germline CDR1 is LGHNA and CDR2 YSLEER. The CDR3 spans 15 residues.

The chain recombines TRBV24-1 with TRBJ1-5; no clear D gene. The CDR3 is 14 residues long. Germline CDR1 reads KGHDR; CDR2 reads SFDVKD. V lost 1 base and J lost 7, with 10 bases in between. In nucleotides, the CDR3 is TGTGCCACCAGTGATTTAACACGAATCCAGCCCCAGCATTTT. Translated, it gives CATSDLTRIQPQHF.

The CDR3: CSARDAGHRGYTF. The CDR3 nucleotides are TGCAGTGCTAGAGATGCCGGGCACCGCGGCTACACCTTC. This chain uses TRBV20-1 with TRBJ1-2; D is undetermined. Germline V lookup: CDR1 DFQATT, CDR2 SNEGSKA (reference sequence). CDR3 length: 13 residues. Trimming took off 0 bases at V and 8 bases at J, with 13 bases between the two ends.

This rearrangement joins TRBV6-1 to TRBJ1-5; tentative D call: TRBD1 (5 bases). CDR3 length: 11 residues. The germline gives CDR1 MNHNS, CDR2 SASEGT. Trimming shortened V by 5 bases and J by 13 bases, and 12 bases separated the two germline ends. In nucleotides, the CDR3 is TGTGCCAGCAGTTTGGCGGGGGAACAGCATTTT. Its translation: CASSLAGEQHF.

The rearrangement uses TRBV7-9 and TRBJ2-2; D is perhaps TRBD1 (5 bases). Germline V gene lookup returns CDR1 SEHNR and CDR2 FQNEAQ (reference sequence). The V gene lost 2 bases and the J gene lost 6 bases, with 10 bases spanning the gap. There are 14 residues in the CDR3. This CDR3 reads CASSLRGSAGELFF. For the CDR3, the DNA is TGTGCCAGCAGCTTAAGGGGCAGCGCCGGGGAGCTGTTTTTT.